The source of this T cell receptor beta chain is a study of PD-1 blockade in mismatch repair-deficient tumors. The overall study: Enrolled about 2013-2016, patients had progressing, pretreated mismatch repair-deficient cancers of about a dozen types. General observations from the study: Tumor-resident clones, often absent from pretreatment blood, expanded after pembrolizumab and then contracted.

V lost 3 bases, J lost 3 bases, and 3 bases stayed unmatched. The CDR3 totals 14 residues. Germline values: CDR1 SGHTA, CDR2 FQGNSA. A few counts support this clone. Its specificity is not known. TCRdb's copy holds only in-frame clones and misses some; the assay was immunoSEQ multiplex PCR. The sample shows tens of thousands of clones, 78% of them seen only once. The sequence came from an adult with mismatch repair-deficient cancer. V is TRBV7-2 and J is TRBJ2-7, with TRBD1 matching over 9 bases. The sequenced sample was peripheral blood, obtained 2 weeks after starting pembrolizumab. The CDR3 loop is CASSFGQGSYEQYF. The DNA for the CDR3 is TGTGCCAGCAGCTTTGGACAGGGGAGCTACGAGCAGTACTTC.